The 19 T cell receptor beta chains below come from one sample, sequenced in a study of response to subunit inactivated influenza vaccine. TCRdb called the RT-PCR reads again in MiXCR, with one record for every CDR3 protein. The table shows around 200,000 distinct CDR3 sequences, with about an eighth occurring only once. This specimen consisted of CD8+ T cells sorted from PBMCs, obtained 5 days after vaccination. These receptors came from a man aged 50-60 years who received an inactivated influenza vaccine.

The V and J genes are TRBV27 and TRBJ1-4, with unresolved D. The CDR3 extends over 13 amino acids. Germline CDR1 is MNHEY and CDR2 is SMNVEV (reference sequence). V shed 2 bases and J shed 3 bases, with 4 bases lying between them. This chain's CDR3 is CASSLVANEKLFF. The DNA of the CDR3 is TGTGCCAGCAGTTTAGTGGCTAATGAAAAACTGTTTTTT.

This clonotype was counted many times. The chain uses TRBV27 and TRBJ2-2; a possible D gene is TRBD1 (5 bases). Germline V gives CDR1 MNHEY, CDR2 SMNVEV (reference sequence). V was shortened by 10 bases and J by 1 base, with 10 bases between the two germline ends. The CDR3 length is 13 residues. The CDR3 region has the DNA TGTGCCACCAAGGGGATGAACACCGGGGAGCTGTTTTTT. Encoded protein: CATKGMNTGELFF.

In its sample, this clonotype was seen a few times. V and J are TRBV5-1 and TRBJ2-1, with 9 bases matching TRBD2. This CDR3 region has 14 residues. Germline assignment: CDR1 SGHRS and CDR2 YFSETQ. V was clipped by 6 bases and J by 9 bases; unmatched bases: 10. The CDR3 DNA sequence: TGCGCCAGCACCCCGGCGGGGGGGCGTTCTGAGCAGTTCTTC. Translating it yields CASTPAGGRSEQFF.

There are a few counts of this clonotype. The chain is built from TRBV7-2 and TRBJ2-3, with TRBD2 matching 9 bases. The length of the CDR3 is 16 residues. Germline V gene sequence: CDR1 SGHTA, CDR2 FQGNSA. After removal of 3 bases from V and 3 bases from J, the junction contained 7 bases not matched to a gene. The CDR3 reads CASSFYSGGITDTQYF. CDR3 sequence (DNA): TGTGCCAGCAGCTTTTACAGCGGGGGGATTACAGATACGCAGTATTTT.

This clonotype was picked up one time. The chain is built from TRBV20-1 and TRBJ1-1; D is perhaps TRBD1 (5 bases). Germline lookup yields CDR1 DFQATT and CDR2 SNEGSKA (reference sequence). With 1 base removed from V and 8 bases from J, the gap between germline ends came to 14 bases. The CDR3 covers 13 residues. The CDR3 DNA reads as TGCAGTGCTAGAGGATGGGGGGTAACGGAAGCTTTCTTT. Translated: CSARGWGVTEAFF.

The V call is TRBV6-6, the J call TRBJ1-1; D ambiguous. Trimming removed 2 bases from V and 7 bases from J, with 11 bases in between. There are 13 residues in the CDR3. Germline V lookup: CDR1 MNHNY, CDR2 SVGAGI (reference sequence). Here the CDR3 reads CASSYSPADEAFF. In nucleotides, the CDR3 is TGTGCCAGCAGTTACAGTCCGGCGGATGAAGCTTTCTTT.

This clonotype occurred a few times. The V call is TRBV28, the J call TRBJ2-4, with TRBD1 as a possible D gene (5 bases). Trimming took off 2 bases at V and 5 bases at J, with 22 bases between the two ends. Germline CDR1 is MDHEN and CDR2 is SYDVKM. This CDR3 has 18 amino acids. Here the CDR3 reads CASSLNPVSQGWENIQYF. As DNA, the CDR3 is TGTGCCAGCAGTTTAAACCCCGTTAGTCAGGGATGGGAAAACATTCAGTACTTC.

The rearrangement links TRBV7-9 to TRBJ2-3, with D maybe TRBD1 (8 bases). Trimming shortened V by 7 bases and J by 4 bases, and 18 bases separated the two germline ends. Per the germline V gene, CDR1 is SEHNR and CDR2 is FQNEAQ (reference sequence). The CDR3 has 15 residues. The CDR3 DNA is TGTGCCAGCATTCACCGGACAGGGAGGGCAGATACGCAGTATTTT. Protein sequence: CASIHRTGRADTQYF.

This clonotype is categorized as medium-sized. CDR3 amino acids: CASSFWTSGTGELFF. CDR3 coding DNA: TGTGCCAGCAGTTTTTGGACTAGCGGGACCGGGGAGCTGTTTTTT. The rearrangement links TRBV28 to TRBJ2-2, with 11 bases identical to TRBD2. The trim removed 3 bases at V and 5 bases at J, leaving 2 bases unmatched. The CDR3 consists of 15 residues. Germline CDR1 MDHEN, CDR2 SYDVKM. Variable domain in full (rest from reference TRBV28 and TRBJ2-2): DVKVTQSSRYLVKRTGEKVFLECVQDMDHENMFWYRQDPGLGLRLIYFSYDVKMKEKGDIPEGYSVSREKKERFSLILESASTNQTSMYLCASSFWTSGTGELFFGEGSRLTVL.

J is TRBJ1-5 and V is TRBV7-2, with D unclear. The CDR3 sequence is 13 residues long. Germline values: CDR1 SGHTA, CDR2 FQGNSA. The V end lost 4 bases, the J end lost 6 bases, and 10 bases lay between the germline ends. Written as DNA, the CDR3 is TGTGCCAGCAGCTCTGTAGGCAGTCAGCCCCAGCATTTT. Protein: CASSSVGSQPQHF.

This clonotype was counted at least ten times. This chain links TRBV27 with TRBJ2-1; 8 nucleotides align to TRBD2. The CDR3 spans 15 residues. Germline V gene data show CDR1 as MNHEY and CDR2 as SMNVEV (reference sequence). Germline trimming cut 3 bases from V and 2 bases from J; bases unmatched to any gene: 3. For the CDR3, the DNA is TGTGCCAGCAGTTTGGTTAGCGGGACCTACAATGAGCAGTTCTTC. It encodes CASSLVSGTYNEQFF.

This clonotype was counted at least ten times. The chain uses TRBV9 and TRBJ2-3; D call uncertain. Per germline, CDR1 SGDLS and CDR2 YYNGEE. The CDR3 is 15 amino acids. V lost 1 base to trimming and J lost 0 bases, with 9 bases between them. The CDR3 reads CASSVFAASTDTQYF. As DNA, the CDR3 is TGTGCCAGCAGCGTATTCGCGGCTAGCACAGATACGCAGTATTTT.

There are a few counts of this clonotype. The V and J genes are TRBV4-3 and TRBJ2-3; 7 positions match TRBD2. The germline V gene has CDR1 LGHNA and CDR2 YSLEER. The CDR3 is 16 amino acids. Unmatched junction bases numbered 4, after V lost 0 bases and J lost 1 base. The CDR3 loop reads CASSQEWSGGTDTQYF. Written as DNA, the CDR3 is TGCGCCAGCAGCCAAGAGTGGAGCGGGGGCACAGATACGCAGTATTTT.

V gene TRBV6-5 combines with J gene TRBJ2-7; the D gene could be TRBD1 or TRBD2 (5 bases each). Between the trimmed V and J ends, which lost 2 bases and 4 bases, there was a span of 12 bases. The CDR3 sequence is 14 residues long. The germline V gene encodes CDR1 MNHEY and CDR2 SVGAGI. This CDR3 is CASSYQGEGYEQYF. Here the CDR3 DNA reads TGTGCCAGCAGTTACCAGGGAGAGGGGTACGAGCAGTACTTC.

The CDR3 is CASSHPGAGTYEQYF. The CDR3 DNA reads TGCGCCAGCAGCCATCCCGGGGCAGGAACCTACGAGCAGTACTTC. The V and J genes are TRBV4-1 and TRBJ2-7, with D perhaps assigned TRBD1 or TRBD2 (5 bases each). The germline CDR1 and CDR2 sequences are MGHRA and YSYEKL. Trimming took 3 bases from V and 2 from J, leaving 14 bases between them. The CDR3 consists of 15 residues.

In its sample, this clonotype was seen a few times. The germline gene is not matched at one end of the junction; a read error may be the cause. The J gene is TRBJ2-2, the V gene TRBV7-7, with TRBD1 identical over 10 bases. CDR3 size: 17 residues. CDR1 and CDR2 from the germline V gene are SSHAT and FNYEAQ (reference sequence). CDR3 coding DNA: TGTGCTAGCAGCCCGGACAGGGGGGCCCTAGGCCCCGGGGAGCTGTTTTTT. Protein sequence: CASSPDRGALGPGELFF.

This clonotype was recorded at least ten times. CDR3 coding DNA: TGCGCCAGCAGCCAAGGGGTCCTCACCGGGGAGCTGTTTTTT. Protein sequence: CASSQGVLTGELFF. The genes are TRBV4-3 and TRBJ2-2; D remains unclear. CDR1 is LGHNA and CDR2 is YSLEER in the germline V gene. V lost 1 base and J 4 bases, leaving 7 bases between the germline ends. CDR3 size: 14 residues.

The rearrangement joins TRBV3-1 to TRBJ2-5, with TRBD2 matching 7 bases. Germline V lookup: CDR1 LGHDT, CDR2 YNNKEL (reference sequence). J lost 5 bases, V lost 1 base, and 16 bases had no gene match. The CDR3 sequence is 18 residues long. CDR3 bases: TGTGCCAGCAGCCAAGCCCTACCCCTAGCGGAGGGAGGGGAGACCCAGTACTTC. Translated: CASSQALPLAEGGETQYF.

The gene calls are TRBV3-1 and TRBJ2-3; 12 nucleotides line up with TRBD2. The CDR3 has 19 amino acids. Germline CDR1 is LGHDT and CDR2 is YNNKEL (reference sequence). Unmatched junction bases numbered 22, after V lost 4 bases and J lost 11 bases. This CDR3 reads CASSPRWGARTSGTPMQYF. DNA for the CDR3: TGTGCCAGCAGCCCCCGATGGGGTGCGAGGACTAGCGGGACCCCAATGCAGTATTTT.